This is a list of T cell receptor beta chains from one sample in a study of OX40 agonist ivuxolimab in advanced cancers. Some clones are missing from TCRdb's copy, which holds only in-frame ones; the method was immunoSEQ multiplex PCR. Seen here are about 25,000 clones, about 76% observed once, and the top ten hold 30% to 40%. The sequenced sample was CD4+ or CD8+ T cells sorted from blood, obtained in a trial of the OX40 agonist ivuxolimab. The receptors come from an adult with an advanced solid tumor such as melanoma, head and neck, liver or kidney cancer. CDR3s leave out the opening cysteine and the closing phenylalanine or tryptophan. Clone size is given for some rows only: seen once, a few or many times, or a class if the clone is expanded.

CDR3: ASSLGHAYEQY
V: TRBV11-2
size: NA
J: TRBJ2-7
length: 11

CDR3: ASSYSSGNQPQH
V: TRBV6-5
size: NA
J: TRBJ1-5
length: 12

CDR3: ASSYGQGGSEQY
V: TRBV5-8
size: once
J: TRBJ2-7
length: 12

CDR3: ASNPEEYQETQY
V: TRBV7-9
size: NA
J: TRBJ2-5
length: 12

CDR3: ASSQHIAGGTDTQY
V: TRBV4-1
size: NA
J: TRBJ2-3
length: 14

CDR3: ASSVDSGPQTGNTIY
V: TRBV9
size: NA
J: TRBJ1-3
length: 15

CDR3: ASSLGGPPYEQY
V: TRBV11-3
size: NA
J: TRBJ2-7
length: 12

CDR3: ASSTGSTLKAYEQY
V: TRBV19
size: NA
J: TRBJ2-7
length: 14

CDR3: ASSDNSYEQY
V: TRBV6-5
size: NA
J: TRBJ2-7
length: 10

CDR3: ASSPRTGEWTDTQY
V: TRBV7-8
size: NA
J: TRBJ2-3
length: 14

CDR3: ATSIDRDYGYT
V: TRBV15
size: NA
J: TRBJ1-2
length: 11

CDR3: ASSASYISYEQY
V: TRBV11-2
size: NA
J: TRBJ2-7
length: 12

CDR3: ASSFGTGVFEQY
V: TRBV5-6
size: NA
J: TRBJ2-7
length: 12

CDR3: ASSLSDGLVETQY
V: TRBV5-1
size: few
J: TRBJ2-5
length: 13

CDR3: ASSLDGLHNEQF
V: TRBV5-6
size: NA
J: TRBJ2-1
length: 12

CDR3: AISVGTGETDTQY
V: TRBV10-3
size: NA
J: TRBJ2-3
length: 13

CDR3: ASSLADRGRYEQY
V: TRBV5-1
size: few
J: TRBJ2-7
length: 13

CDR3: ASSFLGTANSPLH
V: TRBV5-6
size: NA
J: TRBJ1-6
length: 13

CDR3: AIRTDLAYEQY
V: TRBV10-3
size: NA
J: TRBJ2-7
length: 11

CDR3: ASSLPGLAGEGVSNEQF
V: TRBV7-8
size: NA
J: TRBJ2-1
length: 17

CDR3: ASSIAGTGGQETQY
V: TRBV7-9
size: NA
J: TRBJ2-5
length: 14

CDR3: ASSFGSRGRDTEAF
V: TRBV7-8
size: NA
J: TRBJ1-1
length: 14

CDR3: ASSSRDRGSPDTQY
V: TRBV7-8
size: NA
J: TRBJ2-3
length: 14

CDR3: ASSPGTSNTDTQY
V: TRBV5-5
size: NA
J: TRBJ2-3
length: 13

CDR3: ASSVPQGSYNEQF
V: TRBV9
size: NA
J: TRBJ2-1
length: 13

CDR3: ASSANTGELF
V: TRBV9
size: NA
J: TRBJ2-2
length: 10

CDR3: ASSSFPLAGGSGQETQY
V: TRBV11-2
size: NA
J: TRBJ2-5
length: 17

CDR3: ASSLIGGTLTDTQY
V: TRBV5-1
size: NA
J: TRBJ2-3
length: 14

CDR3: ASSHRTGDTEAF
V: TRBV4-1
size: few
J: TRBJ1-1
length: 12

CDR3: ASSLHGLQETQY
V: TRBV7-2
size: NA
J: TRBJ2-5
length: 12

CDR3: ASSTGEGHQKETQY
V: TRBV5-1
size: NA
J: TRBJ2-5
length: 14

CDR3: ASSPSNTDTQY
V: TRBV21-1
size: few
J: TRBJ2-3
length: 11

CDR3: ATSRGGQGARETQY
V: TRBV15
size: NA
J: TRBJ2-5
length: 14

CDR3: ASSLGGASYNEQF
V: TRBV5-1
size: NA
J: TRBJ2-1
length: 13

CDR3: ASSFSLSPYEQY
V: TRBV5-6
size: NA
J: TRBJ2-7
length: 12

CDR3: ASSLDLPTGRDTQY
V: TRBV11-2
size: NA
J: TRBJ2-3
length: 14

CDR3: ASSVSRTGDSYEQY
V: TRBV9
size: NA
J: TRBJ2-7
length: 14

CDR3: ASSKEQNQPQH
V: TRBV21-1
size: few
J: TRBJ1-5
length: 11

CDR3: ASSQQGLARPDEQY
V: TRBV4-1
size: NA
J: TRBJ2-7
length: 14

CDR3: ASSSSWEGYT
V: TRBV4-2
size: NA
J: TRBJ1-2
length: 10

CDR3: ATGRGSEAF
V: TRBV19
size: NA
J: TRBJ1-1
length: 9

CDR3: ASSQAPSGGVEQY
V: TRBV4-2
size: NA
J: TRBJ2-7
length: 13

CDR3: ASSISISGTEAF
V: TRBV19
size: few
J: TRBJ1-1
length: 12

CDR3: ASSSLKQNRDRCT
V: TRBV5-4
size: NA
J: TRBJ1-2
length: 13

CDR3: ASSLRVDELGEQY
V: TRBV11-2
size: few
J: TRBJ2-7
length: 13

CDR3: ASSDRDRGPTNYGYT
V: TRBV9
size: medium-sized
J: TRBJ1-2
length: 15

CDR3: ASSRSVNTEAF
V: TRBV4-1
size: once
J: TRBJ1-1
length: 11